These T cell receptor beta chains were read from a single sample in a study of cytomegalovirus exposure and HLA in healthy donors. TCRdb keeps only in-frame clones here, not all; method: immunoSEQ multiplex PCR. The sample has about 120,000 clones, around 80% seen once; the top ten hold approximately 4.3%. Specimen: PBMCs. These receptors all stem from a man aged 25 to 45 in good health and CMV-seropositive. The CDR3 runs from the conserved cysteine through the conserved F or W. The D gene is left open where the match is weak. Some rows mark clone size as missing; the rest say once, few, many or name a class of expanded clone.

abundance: NA
d_gene: TRBD1
v_gene: TRBV14
j_gene: TRBJ1-2
CDR3aa: CASSQDLTGWYGYTF
CDR3nt: TGTGCCAGCAGCCAAGATCTGACAGGGTGGTATGGCTACACCTTC

abundance: once
d_gene: TRBD2
v_gene: TRBV15
j_gene: TRBJ2-7
CDR3aa: CATSRGLAGTYFDSYEQYF
CDR3nt: TGTGCCACCAGCAGAGGACTAGCGGGAACTTACTTTGACTCCTACGAGCAGTACTTC

abundance: NA
d_gene: TRBD2
v_gene: TRBV7-9
j_gene: TRBJ2-1
CDR3aa: CASSGPTSGDSYNEQFF
CDR3nt: TGTGCCAGCAGCGGCCCCACTAGCGGGGACTCCTACAATGAGCAGTTCTTC

abundance: NA
d_gene: TRBD1
v_gene: TRBV4-2
j_gene: TRBJ1-4
CDR3aa: CASSRDRGEKLFF
CDR3nt: TGTGCCAGCAGCCGGGACAGGGGCGAAAAACTGTTTTTT

abundance: NA
d_gene: TRBD1
v_gene: TRBV27
j_gene: TRBJ1-5
CDR3aa: CASRGQGVQPQHF
CDR3nt: TGTGCCAGCAGAGGACAGGGTGTTCAGCCCCAGCATTTT

abundance: NA
d_gene: NA
v_gene: TRBV30
j_gene: TRBJ2-1
CDR3aa: CAWSVRWNEQFF
CDR3nt: TGTGCCTGGAGTGTGAGATGGAATGAGCAGTTCTTC

abundance: NA
d_gene: NA
v_gene: TRBV30
j_gene: TRBJ1-4
CDR3aa: CAWSGGHSLFF
CDR3nt: TGTGCCTGGAGTGGGGGACATTCCCTGTTTTTT

abundance: few
d_gene: TRBD1
v_gene: TRBV16
j_gene: TRBJ2-7
CDR3aa: CASSQVRGQGELYEQYF
CDR3nt: TGTGCCAGCAGCCAAGTAAGGGGACAGGGCGAGTTATACGAGCAGTACTTC

abundance: NA
d_gene: NA
v_gene: TRBV5-1
j_gene: TRBJ2-3
CDR3aa: CASTENGQNTDTQYF
CDR3nt: TGCGCCAGCACCGAAAACGGACAGAACACAGATACGCAGTATTTT

abundance: once
d_gene: NA
v_gene: TRBV7-2
j_gene: TRBJ2-4
CDR3aa: CASSFNSGNIQYF
CDR3nt: TGTGCCAGCAGCTTTAATTCCGGGAACATTCAGTACTTC

abundance: NA
d_gene: NA
v_gene: TRBV9
j_gene: TRBJ2-3
CDR3aa: CASSVDIPGTDTQYF
CDR3nt: TGTGCCAGCAGCGTCGATATCCCGGGCACAGATACGCAGTATTTT

abundance: NA
d_gene: NA
v_gene: TRBV29-1
j_gene: TRBJ2-7
CDR3aa: CSVGDPGSEQYF
CDR3nt: TGCAGCGTTGGCGACCCCGGGAGCGAGCAGTACTTC

abundance: NA
d_gene: NA
v_gene: TRBV6-5
j_gene: TRBJ1-2
CDR3aa: CASNRDISSYGYTF
CDR3nt: TGTGCCAGCAATAGGGACATTAGTAGCTATGGCTACACCTTC

abundance: NA
d_gene: NA
v_gene: TRBV5-1
j_gene: TRBJ1-1
CDR3aa: CASSLVQVNTEAFF
CDR3nt: TGCGCCAGCAGCTTGGTACAGGTAAACACTGAAGCTTTCTTT

abundance: NA
d_gene: NA
v_gene: TRBV2
j_gene: TRBJ2-7
CDR3aa: CASGGGEYEQYF
CDR3nt: TGTGCCAGCGGTGGCGGGGAGTACGAGCAGTACTTC

abundance: NA
d_gene: TRBD1
v_gene: TRBV29-1
j_gene: TRBJ1-4
CDR3aa: CSVTPGQSNEKLFF
CDR3nt: TGCAGCGTGACACCGGGACAGAGTAATGAAAAACTGTTTTTT

abundance: NA
d_gene: NA
v_gene: TRBV7-8
j_gene: TRBJ2-7
CDR3aa: CASSLWGRGHEQYF
CDR3nt: TGTGCCAGCAGCTTATGGGGGCGCGGCCACGAGCAGTACTTC

abundance: once
d_gene: TRBD2
v_gene: TRBV28
j_gene: TRBJ2-2
CDR3aa: CASILGLAGTGELFF
CDR3nt: TGTGCCAGCATCCTCGGACTAGCGGGAACCGGGGAGCTGTTTTTT

abundance: NA
d_gene: NA
v_gene: TRBV29-1
j_gene: TRBJ2-3
CDR3aa: CSALPGLHTDTQYF
CDR3nt: TGCAGCGCACTTCCGGGACTGCACACAGATACGCAGTATTTT

abundance: NA
d_gene: TRBD1
v_gene: TRBV9
j_gene: TRBJ1-3
CDR3aa: CASSPQTGGSGNTIYF
CDR3nt: TGTGCCAGCAGCCCTCAGACAGGGGGCTCTGGAAACACCATATATTTT

abundance: NA
d_gene: NA
v_gene: TRBV27
j_gene: TRBJ2-7
CDR3aa: CASSFIVPYEQYF
CDR3nt: TGTGCCAGCAGTTTTATCGTCCCCTACGAGCAGTACTTC